This is a list of T cell receptor beta chains from one sample in a study of T cell responses to AZD1222 COVID-19 vaccine. The repertoire was sequenced with immunoSEQ multiplex PCR; TCRdb's copy has only in-frame clones and lacks some. The sample contains tens of thousands of clones, 60% to 85% of which appear only once. The specimen comprised peripheral blood, sampled 28 days after the second AZD1222 dose. The source is an adult who received the AZD1222 COVID-19 vaccine. Both conserved end residues are part of each CDR3. Each record gives: clone size, J gene, D gene, V gene, CDR3 protein, CDR3 DNA. A D gene is named only where the DNA matches it firmly. Clone size appears in some rows only: once, few, many, or a class for an expanded clone.

clone size: medium-sized; J gene: TRBJ1-5; D gene: NA; V gene: TRBV5-1; CDR3 protein: CASSFAGGRDQPQHF; CDR3 DNA: TGCGCCAGCAGCTTCGCCGGCGGCCGGGATCAGCCCCAGCATTTT
clone size: NA; J gene: TRBJ2-1; D gene: TRBD1; V gene: TRBV6-5; CDR3 protein: CASTQGARDEQFF; CDR3 DNA: TGTGCCAGCACCCAGGGGGCTAGGGATGAGCAGTTCTTC
clone size: NA; J gene: TRBJ1-2; D gene: NA; V gene: TRBV30; CDR3 protein: CAWSGSHYGYTF; CDR3 DNA: TGTGCCTGGAGTGGGTCCCACTATGGCTACACCTTC
clone size: NA; J gene: TRBJ1-6; D gene: TRBD1; V gene: TRBV5-6; CDR3 protein: CASRGQGDLYNSPLHF; CDR3 DNA: TGTGCCAGCAGGGGACAGGGGGATCTTTATAATTCACCCCTCCACTTT
clone size: NA; J gene: TRBJ1-1; D gene: NA; V gene: TRBV24-1; CDR3 protein: CATSGRGSGTEAFF; CDR3 DNA: TGTGCCACCAGTGGACGGGGTTCGGGCACTGAAGCTTTCTTT
clone size: NA; J gene: TRBJ1-6; D gene: NA; V gene: TRBV19; CDR3 protein: CASSIRTRGFNSPLHF; CDR3 DNA: TGTGCCAGTAGTATCCGAACGCGGGGCTTCAATTCACCCCTCCACTTT
clone size: NA; J gene: TRBJ2-2; D gene: NA; V gene: TRBV9; CDR3 protein: CASSVEFGGGELFF; CDR3 DNA: TGTGCCAGCAGCGTAGAATTCGGTGGCGGGGAGCTGTTTTTT
clone size: NA; J gene: TRBJ1-1; D gene: NA; V gene: TRBV3-1/TRBV3-2; CDR3 protein: CASSPLDPGPAEAFF; CDR3 DNA: TGTGCCAGCAGCCCCCTCGACCCGGGGCCGGCCGAAGCTTTCTTT
clone size: once; J gene: TRBJ1-1; D gene: NA; V gene: TRBV4-3; CDR3 protein: CASSQDLRRFTEAFF; CDR3 DNA: TGCGCCAGCAGCCAAGATCTCCGCCGTTTCACTGAAGCTTTCTTT
clone size: few; J gene: TRBJ1-4; D gene: NA; V gene: TRBV12-5; CDR3 protein: CASGLGTVRNEKLFF; CDR3 DNA: TGTGCTAGTGGTTTGGGGACAGTGAGAAATGAAAAACTGTTTTTT
clone size: once; J gene: TRBJ2-2; D gene: NA; V gene: TRBV3-1/TRBV3-2; CDR3 protein: CASTPGVGWLANTGELFF; CDR3 DNA: TGTGCCAGCACCCCAGGGGTCGGGTGGCTCGCGAACACCGGGGAGCTGTTTTTT
clone size: once; J gene: TRBJ2-7; D gene: TRBD2; V gene: TRBV29-1; CDR3 protein: CSVELAGEYEQYF; CDR3 DNA: TGCAGCGTTGAGTTAGCGGGGGAGTACGAGCAGTACTTC
clone size: NA; J gene: TRBJ2-1; D gene: TRBD2; V gene: TRBV7-8; CDR3 protein: CASSLTSGGGTYNEQFF; CDR3 DNA: TGTGCCAGCAGCCTGACTAGCGGGGGGGGAACATACAATGAGCAGTTCTTC
clone size: NA; J gene: TRBJ1-6; D gene: NA; V gene: TRBV28; CDR3 protein: CASSWEANSPLHF; CDR3 DNA: TGTGCCAGCAGTTGGGAGGCTAATTCACCCCTCCACTTT
clone size: few; J gene: TRBJ1-2; D gene: TRBD1; V gene: TRBV10-3; CDR3 protein: CAITQGANYGYTF; CDR3 DNA: TGTGCCATCACACAGGGGGCGAACTATGGCTACACCTTC
clone size: NA; J gene: TRBJ2-3; D gene: NA; V gene: TRBV2; CDR3 protein: CASSASGARGDTDTQYF; CDR3 DNA: TGTGCCAGCAGTGCGTCAGGGGCGAGGGGGGACACAGATACGCAGTATTTT
clone size: NA; J gene: TRBJ2-1; D gene: NA; V gene: TRBV6-1; CDR3 protein: CASSETISSYNEQFF; CDR3 DNA: TGTGCCAGCAGTGAGACAATCTCCTCTTACAATGAGCAGTTCTTC
clone size: NA; J gene: TRBJ2-3; D gene: NA; V gene: TRBV10-3; CDR3 protein: CATYYPSTDTQYF; CDR3 DNA: TGTGCCACTTACTACCCTAGCACAGATACGCAGTATTTT
clone size: few; J gene: TRBJ2-5; D gene: NA; V gene: TRBV24-1; CDR3 protein: CATSGSPGVQETQYF; CDR3 DNA: TGTGCCACCAGTGGCTCCCCAGGGGTCCAAGAGACCCAGTACTTC
clone size: few; J gene: TRBJ1-2; D gene: NA; V gene: TRBV2; CDR3 protein: CASRETLNYGYTF; CDR3 DNA: TGTGCCAGCAGAGAGACCCTTAACTATGGCTACACCTTC
clone size: once; J gene: TRBJ1-2; D gene: NA; V gene: TRBV7-9; CDR3 protein: CASSLGGTLVNYGYTF; CDR3 DNA: TGTGCCAGCAGCTTAGGGGGGACGCTTGTAAACTATGGCTACACCTTC
clone size: NA; J gene: TRBJ2-3; D gene: NA; V gene: TRBV3-1/TRBV3-2; CDR3 protein: CASSPITGAASTDTQYF; CDR3 DNA: TGTGCCAGCAGCCCTATAACAGGAGCGGCAAGCACAGATACGCAGTATTTT
clone size: NA; J gene: TRBJ2-4; D gene: NA; V gene: TRBV7-2; CDR3 protein: CASSLPHLAKNIQYF; CDR3 DNA: TGTGCCAGCAGCCTTCCGCATCTAGCCAAAAACATTCAGTACTTC
clone size: NA; J gene: TRBJ1-2; D gene: NA; V gene: TRBV6-5; CDR3 protein: CASSYSPNYGYTF; CDR3 DNA: TGTGCCAGCAGTTACTCACCCAACTATGGCTACACCTTC
clone size: few; J gene: TRBJ2-1; D gene: TRBD1; V gene: TRBV28; CDR3 protein: CASSIGQGPFF; CDR3 DNA: TGTGCCAGCAGTATAGGACAGGGACCGTTCTTC
clone size: NA; J gene: TRBJ2-2; D gene: TRBD2; V gene: TRBV19; CDR3 protein: CASPGLGGGELFF; CDR3 DNA: TGTGCCAGTCCGGGACTAGGAGGCGGGGAGCTGTTTTTT
clone size: few; J gene: TRBJ2-1; D gene: NA; V gene: TRBV7-9; CDR3 protein: CASTKDVAGYNEQFF; CDR3 DNA: TGTGCCAGCACCAAAGATGTGGCAGGGTACAATGAGCAGTTCTTC
clone size: NA; J gene: TRBJ1-5; D gene: NA; V gene: TRBV12-3/TRBV12-4; CDR3 protein: CASASVGDQPQHF; CDR3 DNA: TGTGCCAGCGCTTCGGTAGGGGATCAGCCCCAGCATTTT